This T cell receptor (beta chain) was sequenced for a study of identical twins. MiXCR, applied by TCRdb to the 5' RACE reads, yields one record per CDR3 protein. The table has 1.5 million or so distinct CDR3 sequences, about 32% seen once. This clonotype was seen a handful of times. The CDR3 extends over 11 amino acids. Trimming removed 8 bases from V and 4 bases from J, with 7 bases in between. Germline CDR1 is WSHSY and CDR2 is SAAADI. This receptor was obtained from a newborn girl in good health. The V call is TRBV10-2, the J call TRBJ2-3; D call uncertain. Specimen: cord blood. The CDR3 DNA follows: TGCGCCAGCTATTCGGCAGATACGCAGTATTTT. Translation: CASYSADTQYF.